This T cell receptor beta chain appears in the sequencing data of a study of OX40 agonist ivuxolimab in advanced cancers. Whole-study findings and limits: Clonal expansion from baseline to week 6 occurred in both CD4+ and CD8+ T cells.

This clone showed up just a few times. Its cognate antigen is unknown. Sequencing used immunoSEQ multiplex PCR; TCRdb keeps in-frame clones, though not all of them. The sample holds just under 80,000 clones; around four fifths are singletons and the top ten take 20% to 25%. Autoimmune disease history or systemic immunosuppression led to patient exclusion. Material: CD4+ or CD8+ T cells sorted from blood, obtained in a trial of the OX40 agonist ivuxolimab. This TCR was sampled from an adult with an advanced solid tumor such as melanoma, head and neck, liver or kidney cancer.

The CDR3 coding sequence is TGCGCCAGCAGTGACGGAGGACAGATGAACACTGAAGCTTTCTTT. It translates to CASSDGGQMNTEAFF. The genes are TRBV10-1 and TRBJ1-1; possibly TRBD1 for D (6 bases). V was pared by 3 bases and J by 0 bases, with 11 bases between. The germline CDR1 and CDR2 sequences are WNHNN and SYGVQD (reference sequence). The CDR3 consists of 15 residues.